This TCR beta chain was sequenced in a study of beta chain features in type 1 diabetes. This CDR3 region has 14 residues. Per germline, CDR1 SNHLY and CDR2 FYNNEI. V shed 7 bases and J 9 bases; nucleotides not matched to a gene: 13. The isolated RNA, all of it, was reverse transcribed, so expressed TCRB transcripts were what got sequenced. TCRdb keeps only in-frame clones here, not all; method: immunoSEQ multiplex PCR. The sample includes approximately 470,000 clones, 25% to 35% seen only once; the top ten take 0.05% to 0.065%. Study outcomes and limitations: The naive, central memory and Treg TCRB repertoires of patients appeared to be more similar to one another than those of healthy donors. Shortening that was moderate but significant affected the TCRB CDR3s of Type 1 diabetes patients in all four CD4+ subsets.

Sorted populations all had greater than 98% purity. About this clone: Its antigen is unidentified.

The sample taken for sequencing was naive CD4+ T cells from blood. The chain has TRBV2 and TRBJ2-3; TRBD2 agrees at 7 bases. The sequence came from a man between 18 and 35 years old in good health. For the CDR3, the DNA is TGTGCCAGCAACTGGCTAGCGGACCTTCAAACGCAGTATTTT. Its protein product is CASNWLADLQTQYF.